Below, one T cell receptor beta chain is given with its context. Its antigen is unknown. The CDR3 length is 17 residues. V lost 4 bases and J lost 0; bases outside the gene matches: 7. Per the germline V gene, CDR1 is SGHRS and CDR2 is YFSETQ. Libraries were prepared by immunoSEQ multiplex PCR; TCRdb keeps only in-frame clonotypes and omits some of them. The table records fewer than 250,000 clones, 80% to 90% of them present only once. The data are from a study of cytomegalovirus exposure and HLA in healthy donors. Study-level points and caveats: According to reports, the classifier identified cytomegalovirus status with high specificity and sensitivity. The finding came from a later analysis; first-cohort TCR clusters tended to co-occur in the roughly 110 validation repertoires.

This TCR was recovered from a young woman in good health and CMV-seropositive. This sequence joins TRBV5-1 and TRBJ2-6; 7 bases match TRBD2. Sequencing was done on a sample of PBMCs. The CDR3 bases are TGCGCCAGCAGCCGGGGGGATACCATCTCTGGGGCCAACGTCCTGACTTTC. Translation: CASSRGDTISGANVLTF.